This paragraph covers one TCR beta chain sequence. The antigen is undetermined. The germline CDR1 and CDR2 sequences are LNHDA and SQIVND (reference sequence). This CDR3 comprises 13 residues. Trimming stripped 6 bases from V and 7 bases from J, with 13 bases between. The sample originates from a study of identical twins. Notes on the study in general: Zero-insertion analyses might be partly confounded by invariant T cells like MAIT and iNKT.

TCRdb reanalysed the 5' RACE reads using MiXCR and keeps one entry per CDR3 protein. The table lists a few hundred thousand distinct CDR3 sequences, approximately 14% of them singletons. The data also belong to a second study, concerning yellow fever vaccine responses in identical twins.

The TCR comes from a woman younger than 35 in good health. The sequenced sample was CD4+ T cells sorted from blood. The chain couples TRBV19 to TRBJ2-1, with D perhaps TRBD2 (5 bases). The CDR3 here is CASRATSFNEQFF. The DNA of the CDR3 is TGTGCCAGTAGAGCAACTAGTTTTAATGAGCAGTTCTTC.